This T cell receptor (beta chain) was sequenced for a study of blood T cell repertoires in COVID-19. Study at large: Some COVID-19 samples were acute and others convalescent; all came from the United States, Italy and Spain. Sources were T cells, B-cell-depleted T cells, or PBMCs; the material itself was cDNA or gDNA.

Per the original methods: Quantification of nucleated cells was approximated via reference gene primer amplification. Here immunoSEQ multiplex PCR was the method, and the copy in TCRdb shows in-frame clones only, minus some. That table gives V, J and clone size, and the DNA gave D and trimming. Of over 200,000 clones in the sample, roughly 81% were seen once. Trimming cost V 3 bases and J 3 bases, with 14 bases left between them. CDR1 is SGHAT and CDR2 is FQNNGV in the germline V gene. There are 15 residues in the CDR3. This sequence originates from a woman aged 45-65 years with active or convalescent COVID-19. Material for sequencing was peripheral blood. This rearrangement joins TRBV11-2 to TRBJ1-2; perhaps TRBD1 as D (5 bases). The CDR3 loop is CASSLSFSGDYGYTF. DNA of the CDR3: TGTGCCAGCAGCTTGTCTTTTTCGGGGGACTATGGCTACACCTTC.